A single T cell receptor beta chain is shown here with its context. The sample holds many counts of this clonotype. Its antigen target is currently unknown. No much larger clone is present one base from it, and per-base qualities are unavailable. The data originate from a study of identical twins (dated by TCRdb to about 2016). About the investigation overall: To test whether fetal clonotypes persist, this study deep-sequenced TCR alpha and beta repertoires from monozygotic twins, from unrelated adults of various ages, and from cord blood. Replicate twin experiments were performed at different times using different library preparation protocols to rule out contamination.

The CDR3 measures 15 amino acids from cysteine to phenylalanine. The kept DNA is CDR3 alone, 45 bases in frame from the first base. After removal of 4 bases from V and 4 bases from J, the junction retains 8 bases not matched to a gene. The germline V gene sets CDR1 to SGHRS and CDR2 to YFSETQ. All donors were healthy Caucasians. Using Miltenyi CD45RO+ enrichment and human naive T-cell isolation kits, memory (CD45RO+) and naive T cells were isolated from PBMC. The library was produced with 5' RACE. The reads were generated on an Illumina HiSeq 2000. A universal primer binding site was added through template switching, and the final cDNA carried a unique molecular identifier so that TCR cDNA molecules could be counted accurately. First-strand cDNA for TCR alpha and beta chains was synthesized from specific primers in the conserved constant-segment region. To control for contamination, every cDNA library carried two barcodes: a SMART-Mk sample barcode plus Illumina barcodes. TruSeq adapter sequences and Illumina sample barcodes were added in two successive PCR steps. Sequencing of the TCR alpha and beta cDNA libraries was done on the Illumina HiSeq platform using custom primers. Per the original workflow: Raw reads were processed with MiGEC to extract unique molecular identifiers, and MiXCR was used to determine CDR3 positions. For each individual, recombination models were inferred using an EM algorithm with the repgenHMM and IGoR tools. The tcR package in R was used for shared clonotype analysis, with sharing normalized by the product of cloneset sizes. Out-of-frame nonproductive sequences were analyzed to study raw recombination free of thymic and clonal selection effects. The public reads were reprocessed in TCRdb via fastp at Q25 and MiXCR, keeping in-frame beta chains. Under each unique CDR3 protein, matching rows form one entry showing the most common genes and DNA. The V and J calls, along with clone size, are taken from TCRdb and not from the paper's own processing. For this sample there are around 140,000 distinct CDR3 sequences; 3% to 4.5% appear just once. More than 6.5% of the sample belongs to the ten largest clones.

Here is what the overall study found, with its caveats: Compared with coincidental sharing between unrelated individuals, an excess of low generation-probability sequences was observed among out-of-frame TCR alpha sequences shared between twins. Zero-insertion analyses could be partly confounded by invariant T cells such as MAIT and iNKT, although diverse VJ usage argued against such confounding for most clonotypes. The excess sharing between twins in beta out-of-frame sequences was weaker because fewer shared sequences reduced the signal-to-noise ratio. Because the same donors could not be followed over many years, the conclusions depended on cross-sectional statistical analysis. Out-of-frame TCR alpha sharing in monozygotic twins was systematically underestimated by recombination models, whereas sharing between unrelated individuals was in agreement with the recombination models. Fewer insertions were carried by abundant cord blood beta clonotypes, a similar but weaker trend appeared in young adult naive repertoires, and no such trend appeared in memory repertoires.

The sequenced sample was memory T cells sorted from blood. In light of the paper, this sample's cell subset or site label describes: CD45RO+ enriched T cells. The origin of this receptor is a man aged 18 to 35 in good health. The chain is encoded by TRBV5-1 joined to TRBJ1-1, with TRBD1 identical over 9 junction bases. The CDR3 region has the sequence CASSATGGTGTEAFF. The DNA sequence reads TGCGCCAGCAGCGCCACAGGGGGCACGGGCACTGAAGCTTTCTTT. With the rest looked up from the reference TRBV5-1 and TRBJ1-1 genes rather than sequenced, the full variable domain is KAGVTQTPRYLIKTRGQQVTLSCSPISGHRSVSWYQQTPGQGLQFLFEYFSETQRNKGNFPGRFSGRQFSNSRSEMNVSTLELGDSALYLCASSATGGTGTEAFFGQGTRLTVV.